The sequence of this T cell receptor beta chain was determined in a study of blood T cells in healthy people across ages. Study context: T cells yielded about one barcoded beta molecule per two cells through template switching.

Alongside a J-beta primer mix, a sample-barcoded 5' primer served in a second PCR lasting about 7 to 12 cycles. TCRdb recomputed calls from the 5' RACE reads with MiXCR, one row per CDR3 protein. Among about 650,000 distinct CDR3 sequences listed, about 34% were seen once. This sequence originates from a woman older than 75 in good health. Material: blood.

The CDR3 is CATGRGAGHPSTDTQYF. DNA of the CDR3: TGTGCCACCGGGAGAGGAGCGGGGCACCCTAGCACAGATACGCAGTATTTT. The chain uses TRBV6-1 and TRBJ2-3; TRBD2 matches 7 bases. Looked up from germline, CDR1 is MNHNS and CDR2 is SASEGT. The V segment lost 10 bases and the J segment 0 bases; nucleotides outside the gene matches: 16. The CDR3 covers 17 residues.